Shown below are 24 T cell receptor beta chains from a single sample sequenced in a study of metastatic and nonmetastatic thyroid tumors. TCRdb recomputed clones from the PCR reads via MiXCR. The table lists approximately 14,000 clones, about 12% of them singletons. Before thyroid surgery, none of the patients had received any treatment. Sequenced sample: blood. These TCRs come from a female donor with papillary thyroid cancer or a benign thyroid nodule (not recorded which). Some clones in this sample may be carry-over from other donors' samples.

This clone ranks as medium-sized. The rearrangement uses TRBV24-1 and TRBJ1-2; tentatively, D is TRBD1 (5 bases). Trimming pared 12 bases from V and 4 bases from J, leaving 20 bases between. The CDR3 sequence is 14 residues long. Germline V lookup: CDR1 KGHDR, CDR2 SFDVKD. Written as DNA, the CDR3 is TGTGCCTCCTCTCCGGGGGGAGGGTCCTATGGCTACACCTTC. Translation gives CASSPGGGSYGYTF.

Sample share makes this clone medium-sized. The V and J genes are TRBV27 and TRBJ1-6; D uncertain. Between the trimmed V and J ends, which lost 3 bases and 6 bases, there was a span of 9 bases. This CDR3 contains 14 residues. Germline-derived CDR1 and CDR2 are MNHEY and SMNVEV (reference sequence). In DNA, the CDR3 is TGTGCCAGCAGTTTCACGGGTGCTAATTCACCCCTCCACTTT. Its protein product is CASSFTGANSPLHF.

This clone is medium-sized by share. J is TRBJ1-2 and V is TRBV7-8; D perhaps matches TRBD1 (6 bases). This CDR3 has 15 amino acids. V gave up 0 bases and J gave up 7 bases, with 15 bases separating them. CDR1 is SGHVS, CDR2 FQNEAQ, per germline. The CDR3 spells CASSLAPGAHSGYTF. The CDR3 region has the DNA TGTGCCAGCAGCTTAGCTCCGGGGGCGCACAGTGGCTACACCTTC.

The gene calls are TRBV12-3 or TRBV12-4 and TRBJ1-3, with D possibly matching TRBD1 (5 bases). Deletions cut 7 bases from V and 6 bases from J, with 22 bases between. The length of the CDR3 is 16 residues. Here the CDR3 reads CASIPLQGRSANTIYF. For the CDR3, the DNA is TGTGCCAGCATCCCCCTCCAGGGAAGGTCGGCAAACACCATATATTTT.

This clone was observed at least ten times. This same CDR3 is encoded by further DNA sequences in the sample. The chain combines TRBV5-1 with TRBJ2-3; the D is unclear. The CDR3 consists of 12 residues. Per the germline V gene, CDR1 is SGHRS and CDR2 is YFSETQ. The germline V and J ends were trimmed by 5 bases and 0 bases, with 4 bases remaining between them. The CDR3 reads CASSQSTDTQYF. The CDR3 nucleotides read TGCGCCAGCAGTCAGAGCACAGATACGCAGTATTTT.

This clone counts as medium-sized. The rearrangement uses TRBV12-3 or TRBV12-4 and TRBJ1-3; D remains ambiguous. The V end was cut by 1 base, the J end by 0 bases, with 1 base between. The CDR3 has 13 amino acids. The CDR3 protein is CASSLDSGNTIYF. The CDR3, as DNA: TGTGCCAGCAGTTTAGACTCTGGAAACACCATATATTTT.

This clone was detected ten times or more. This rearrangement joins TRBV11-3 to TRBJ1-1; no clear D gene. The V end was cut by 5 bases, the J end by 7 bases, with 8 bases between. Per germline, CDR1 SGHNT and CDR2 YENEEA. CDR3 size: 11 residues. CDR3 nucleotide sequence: TGTGCCAGCAGCGATGCCCATGAAGCTTTCTTT. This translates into CASSDAHEAFF.

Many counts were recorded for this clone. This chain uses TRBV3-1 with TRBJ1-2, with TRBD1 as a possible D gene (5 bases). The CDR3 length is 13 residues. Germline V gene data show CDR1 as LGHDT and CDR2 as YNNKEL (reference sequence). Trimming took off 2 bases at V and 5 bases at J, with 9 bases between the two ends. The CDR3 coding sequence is TGTGCCAGCAGCCAACCGACAGCGTATGGCTACACCTTC. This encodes CASSQPTAYGYTF.

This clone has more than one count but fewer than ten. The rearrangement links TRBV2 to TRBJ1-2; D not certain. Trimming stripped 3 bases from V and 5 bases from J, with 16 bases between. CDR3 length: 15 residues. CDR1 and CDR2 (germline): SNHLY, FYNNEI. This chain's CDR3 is CASSDQDWARYGYTF. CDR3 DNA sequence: TGTGCCAGCAGTGATCAGGACTGGGCACGGTATGGCTACACCTTC.

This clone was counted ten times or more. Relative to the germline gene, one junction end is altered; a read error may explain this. In DNA, the CDR3 is TGTGCCAGCAGCTTAGTTCCAGGGCCTTACGGGCAGTACTTC. This encodes CASSLVPGPYGQYF. The chain recombines TRBV13 with TRBJ2-7, with D maybe TRBD1 (5 bases). CDR1 and CDR2 (germline): PRHDT, FYEKMQ (reference sequence). This CDR3 spans 14 amino acids.

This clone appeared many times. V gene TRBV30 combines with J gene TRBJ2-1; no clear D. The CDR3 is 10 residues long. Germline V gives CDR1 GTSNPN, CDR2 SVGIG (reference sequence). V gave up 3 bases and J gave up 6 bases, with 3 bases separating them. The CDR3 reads CAWSTNEQFF. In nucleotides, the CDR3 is TGTGCCTGGAGCACCAATGAGCAGTTCTTC.

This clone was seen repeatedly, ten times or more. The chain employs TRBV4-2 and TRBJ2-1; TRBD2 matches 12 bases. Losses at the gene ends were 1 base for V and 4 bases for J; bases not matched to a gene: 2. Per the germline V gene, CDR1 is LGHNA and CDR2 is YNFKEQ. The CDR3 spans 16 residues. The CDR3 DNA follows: TGTGCCAGCAGCCAAGGGGGACTAGCGGGTTACAATGAGCAGTTCTTC. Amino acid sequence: CASSQGGLAGYNEQFF.

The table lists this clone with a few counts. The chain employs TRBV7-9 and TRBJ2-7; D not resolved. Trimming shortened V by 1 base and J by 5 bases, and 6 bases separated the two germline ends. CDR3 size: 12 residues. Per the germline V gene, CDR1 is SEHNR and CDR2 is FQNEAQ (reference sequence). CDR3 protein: CASSLGINEQYF. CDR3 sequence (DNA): TGTGCCAGCAGCTTAGGCATAAACGAGCAGTACTTC. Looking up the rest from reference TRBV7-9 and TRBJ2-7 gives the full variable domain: DTGVSQNPRHKITKRGQNVTFRCDPISEHNRLYWYRQTLGQGPEFLTYFQNEAQLEKSRLLSDRFSAERPKGSFSTLEIQRTEQGDSAMYLCASSLGINEQYFGPGTRLTVT.

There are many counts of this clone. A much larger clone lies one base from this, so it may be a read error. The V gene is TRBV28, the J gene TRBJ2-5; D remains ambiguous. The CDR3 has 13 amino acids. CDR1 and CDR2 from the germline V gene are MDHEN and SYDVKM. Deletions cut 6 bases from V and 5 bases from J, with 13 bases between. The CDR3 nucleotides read TGTGCCAGCAGAGATAGGAAACCCGAGACCCAGTACTTC. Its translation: CASRDRKPETQYF.

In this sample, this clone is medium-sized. Written as DNA, the CDR3 is TGTGCCACAACCTACGAGCAGTACTTC. Encoded protein: CATTYEQYF. This chain links TRBV12-3 or TRBV12-4 with TRBJ2-7, with unresolved D. CDR3 length: 9 amino acids. Trimming took 10 bases from V and 2 from J, leaving 3 bases between them.

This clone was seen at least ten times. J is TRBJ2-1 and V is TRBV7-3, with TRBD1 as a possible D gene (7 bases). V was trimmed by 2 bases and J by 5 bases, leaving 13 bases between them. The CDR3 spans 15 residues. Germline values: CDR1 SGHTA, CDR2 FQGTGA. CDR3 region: CASSLGGGAHNEQFF. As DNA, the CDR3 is TGTGCCAGCAGCTTAGGAGGGGGCGCCCACAATGAGCAGTTCTTC.

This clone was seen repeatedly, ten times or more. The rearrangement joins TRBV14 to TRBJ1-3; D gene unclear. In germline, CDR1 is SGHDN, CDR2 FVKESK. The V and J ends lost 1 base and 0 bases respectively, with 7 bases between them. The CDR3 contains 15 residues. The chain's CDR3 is CASSQGTRSGNTIYF. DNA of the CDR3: TGTGCCAGCAGCCAAGGCACCCGCTCTGGAAACACCATATATTTT.

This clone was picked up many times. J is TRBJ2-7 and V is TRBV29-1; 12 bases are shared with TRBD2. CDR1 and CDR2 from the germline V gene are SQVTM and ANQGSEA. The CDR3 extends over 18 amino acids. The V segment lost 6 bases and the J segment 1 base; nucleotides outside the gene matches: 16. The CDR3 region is CSVEEDRASGRASYEQYF. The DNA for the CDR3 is TGCAGCGTAGAGGAAGACAGGGCTAGCGGGAGGGCATCCTACGAGCAGTACTTC.

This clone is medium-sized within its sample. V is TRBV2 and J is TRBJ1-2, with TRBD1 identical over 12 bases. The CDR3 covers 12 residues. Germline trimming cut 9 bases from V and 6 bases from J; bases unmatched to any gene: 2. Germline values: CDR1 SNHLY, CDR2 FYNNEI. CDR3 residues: CASGTGGDGYTF. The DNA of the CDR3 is TGTGCCAGTGGGACAGGGGGCGATGGCTACACCTTC.

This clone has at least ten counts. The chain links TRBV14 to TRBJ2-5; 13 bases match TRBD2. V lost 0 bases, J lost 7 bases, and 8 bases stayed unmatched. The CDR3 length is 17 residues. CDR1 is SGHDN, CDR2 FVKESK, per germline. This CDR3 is CASSQDFTSGRARTQYF. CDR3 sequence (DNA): TGTGCCAGCAGCCAAGATTTCACTAGCGGGAGGGCGCGGACCCAGTACTTC.

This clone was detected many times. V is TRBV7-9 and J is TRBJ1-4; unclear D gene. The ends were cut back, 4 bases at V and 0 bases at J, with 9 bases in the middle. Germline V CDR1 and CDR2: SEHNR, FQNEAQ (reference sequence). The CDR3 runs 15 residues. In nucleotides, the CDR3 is TGTGCCAGCAGCTCCCGAGCCCCAACTAATGAAAAACTGTTTTTT. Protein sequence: CASSSRAPTNEKLFF.

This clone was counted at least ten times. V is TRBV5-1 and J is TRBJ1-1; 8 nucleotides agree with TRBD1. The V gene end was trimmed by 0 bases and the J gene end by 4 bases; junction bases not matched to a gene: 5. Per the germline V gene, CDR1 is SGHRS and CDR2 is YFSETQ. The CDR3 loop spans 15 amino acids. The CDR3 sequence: CASSLDWTGTTEAFF. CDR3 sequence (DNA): TGCGCCAGCAGCTTGGATTGGACAGGGACCACTGAAGCTTTCTTT.

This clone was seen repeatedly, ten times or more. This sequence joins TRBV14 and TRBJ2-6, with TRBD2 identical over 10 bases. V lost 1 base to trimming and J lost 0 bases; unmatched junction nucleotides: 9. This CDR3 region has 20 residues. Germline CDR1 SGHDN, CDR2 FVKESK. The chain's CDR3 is CASSQVASGGRVSGANVLTF. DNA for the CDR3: TGTGCCAGCAGCCAAGTCGCTAGCGGGGGACGGGTCTCTGGGGCCAACGTCCTGACTTTC. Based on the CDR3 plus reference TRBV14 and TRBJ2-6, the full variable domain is EAGVTQFPSHSVIEKGQTVTLRCDPISGHDNLYWYRRVMGKEIKFLLHFVKESKQDESGMPNNRFLAERTGGTYSTLKVQPAELEDSGVYFCASSQVASGGRVSGANVLTFGAGSRLTVL.

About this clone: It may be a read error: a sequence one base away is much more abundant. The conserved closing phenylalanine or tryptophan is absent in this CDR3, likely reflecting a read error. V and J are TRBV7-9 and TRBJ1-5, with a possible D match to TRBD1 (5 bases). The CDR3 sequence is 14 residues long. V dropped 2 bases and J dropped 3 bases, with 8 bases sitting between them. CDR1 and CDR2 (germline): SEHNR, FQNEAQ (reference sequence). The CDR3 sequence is CASSLSRDNQPQHL. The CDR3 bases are TGTGCCAGCAGCTTAAGCAGGGACAATCAGCCCCAGCATCTT.